This T cell receptor beta chain originates from a study of blood T cell repertoires in COVID-19. At the level of the study: Samples taken during acute and convalescent COVID-19 were collected in the United States, Italy and Spain. T cells, B-cell-depleted T cells, or PBMCs provided the cDNA or gDNA that served as material.

As originally analysed: Using reference gene primer amplification, nucleated cell counts were estimated. Sequencing was performed with immunoSEQ multiplex PCR; in TCRdb, only in-frame clones are kept and a portion is missing. From that table come the V and J calls and clone size; the DNA was used to work out D and trimming. The sample has roughly 140,000 clones; more than 75% are singletons. The CDR3 is 15 residues long. V shed 1 base, J shed 4 bases, and the junction held 0 bases outside the gene matches. Per the germline V gene, CDR1 is LGHDT and CDR2 is YNNKEL (reference sequence). The chain has TRBV3-1 (or the pseudogene TRBV3-2) and TRBJ2-2, with 10 bases aligning to TRBD2. Sequencing was carried out using peripheral blood. This sequence originates from a human donor in a cohort sampled during active COVID-19. CDR3 sequence reads: CASSQGTSGTGELFF. CDR3 nucleotides: TGTGCCAGCAGCCAAGGGACTAGCGGCACCGGGGAGCTGTTTTTT.